This T cell receptor beta chain is drawn from a study of T cell clusters in autoimmune cytopenias. Study-level information: TRB sequencing had a median approximately 52,000 reads and 2,350 distinct clonotypes per sample. Study-wide results and limits: TRB repertoire shifts in secondary cytopenia and chronic lymphocytic leukemia mostly reflected lymphoma, not autoimmunity. Active autoimmune hepatitis patients had approximately 3-fold fewer exclusive TRB clusters than healthy donors.

TRB rearrangements were amplified by touch-down multiplex PCR with mixed TRB-A/B primers. For each CDR3 protein, TCRdb gives one entry from its re-call of the multiplex PCR reads, without DNA. Recorded for this sample: 7,000 to 9,000 distinct CDR3 sequences. This CDR3 is built from 15 residues. The germline V gene encodes CDR1 DFQATT and CDR2 SNEGSKA (reference sequence). TRB was amplified from 250 ng of peripheral blood genomic DNA per sample. A note on this clonotype: Its target is not known.

J is TRBJ2-3 and V is TRBV20-1; TCRdb outputs TRBD2, but without DNA this stays unchecked. Sequencing was carried out using peripheral blood. This receptor was taken from a human donor with an autoimmune cytopenia or autoimmune hepatitis (not recorded which). CDR3 protein: CSAINSHSSTDTQYF.